One sample yielded the 17 T cell receptor beta chains listed below, sequenced in a study of PD-1 blockade in classical Hodgkin lymphoma (dated by TCRdb to the early 2020s). The method was the immunoSEQ multiplex PCR assay. TCRdb stores this immuneACCESS table with in-frame sequences only. Part of the clones is absent; in the studies checked, under half of the shortfall reflects unresolved V genes, and no reason is known for the rest. The sample table shows approximately 6,800 clones, and 80% are seen once. The ten largest clones capture approximately 2.6% of the sample. In the paper's terms, the time point label means: cycle 1 day 1 (C1D1), immediately before nivolumab initiation. Relapse after autologous stem cell transplantation had occurred in all trial patients, and cohorts A, B and C were distinguished by prior brentuximab vedotin exposure. Using a Miltenyi CD4+ T cell isolation kit, CD4+ T cells were purified from thawed PBMCs through magnetic negative selection.

The source material was CD4+ T cells from blood, sampled at baseline. These receptors all stem from a human donor with classical Hodgkin lymphoma.

The chain links TRBV6-5 to TRBJ2-7; 7 nucleotides align to TRBD1. The germline CDR1 and CDR2 sequences are MNHEY and SVGAGI. This CDR3 region has 14 residues. After removal of 7 bases from V and 0 bases from J, the junction contained 6 bases not matched to a gene. CDR3 sequence: CASKRGQSSYEQYF. CDR3 sequence (DNA): TGTGCCAGCAAGAGGGGGCAGAGCTCCTACGAGCAGTACTTC.

This chain connects TRBV2 to TRBJ1-5; D perhaps matches TRBD1 (5 bases). The CDR3 has 12 residues. CDR1 is SNHLY and CDR2 is FYNNEI in the germline V gene. Trimming removed 10 bases from V and 7 bases from J, with 14 bases in between. The chain's CDR3 is CATQGDGQPQHF. DNA for the CDR3: TGTGCCACCCAGGGAGACGGCCAGCCCCAGCATTTT.

This clone was recorded once. This chain uses TRBV5-8 with TRBJ2-1; D may be TRBD2 (5 bases). This CDR3 region has 17 residues. Germline V gene lookup returns CDR1 SGHTS and CDR2 YDEGEE. V gave up 4 bases and J gave up 3 bases, with 20 bases separating them. The CDR3 spells CASSPPPGKLHYNEQFF. The CDR3 DNA is TGTGCCAGCAGCCCCCCGCCCGGGAAATTACACTACAATGAGCAGTTCTTC.

The chain employs TRBV19 and TRBJ2-1; 13 positions match TRBD2. V lost 7 bases and J lost 5; bases outside the gene matches: 5. Germline CDR1 and CDR2: LNHDA and SQIVND (reference sequence). This CDR3 has 15 residues. The DNA of the CDR3 is TGTGCCAGTACCTCCGGACTAGCGGGAGACAATGAGCAGTTCTTC. This sequence encodes CASTSGLAGDNEQFF.

The gene calls are TRBV6-5 and TRBJ1-2, with no clear D. The CDR3 runs 12 residues. Trimming removed 8 bases from V and 4 bases from J, with 11 bases in between. Germline CDR1 is MNHEY and CDR2 is SVGAGI. CDR3 sequence (DNA): TGTGCCAGCCGAGACACCGTCTATGGCTACACCTTC. Translating it yields CASRDTVYGYTF.

The chain has TRBV28 and TRBJ2-7, with 7 nucleotides matching TRBD1. The V gene's germline CDR1 is MDHEN and CDR2 SYDVKM. V gave up 10 bases and J gave up 2 bases; unmatched junction bases: 11. This CDR3 is 14 amino acids long. CDR3 sequence reads: CATLRDRLTYEQYF. In DNA, the CDR3 is TGTGCCACCCTCCGGGACAGATTAACCTACGAGCAGTACTTC. The variable domain in full, completed from reference TRBV28 and TRBJ2-7, reads DVKVTQSSRYLVKRTGEKVFLECVQDMDHENMFWYRQDPGLGLRLIYFSYDVKMKEKGDIPEGYSVSREKKERFSLILESASTNQTSMYLCATLRDRLTYEQYFGPGTRLTVT.

The chain couples TRBV7-9 to TRBJ2-5; no clear D gene. Between the trimmed V and J ends, which lost 10 bases and 4 bases, there was a span of 10 bases. The CDR3 runs to 11 residues. CDR1 is SEHNR, CDR2 FQNEAQ, per germline (reference sequence). The CDR3 here is CATQLLETQYF. In nucleotides, the CDR3 is TGTGCCACCCAGCTTCTAGAGACCCAGTACTTC.

The rearrangement joins TRBV19 to TRBJ2-7; D not resolved. Germline values: CDR1 LNHDA, CDR2 SQIVND (reference sequence). Trimming pared 10 bases from V and 9 bases from J, leaving 25 bases between. The CDR3 sequence is 14 residues long. The DNA of the CDR3 is TGTGCCACCCGAGGTGGAGTGCCCCCCCAGGTGCAGTACTTC. This codes for CATRGGVPPQVQYF. The full variable domain, with the rest looked up from reference TRBV19 and TRBJ2-7, is DGGITQSPKYLFRKEGQNVTLSCEQNLNHDAMYWYRQDPGQGLRLIYYSQIVNDFQKGDIAEGYSVSREKKESFPLTVTSAQKNPTAFYLCATRGGVPPQVQYFGPGTRLTVT.

The genes are TRBV6-6 and TRBJ1-5; D gene ambiguous. V dropped 0 bases and J dropped 4 bases, with 7 bases sitting between them. Looked up from germline, CDR1 is MNHNY and CDR2 is SVGAGI (reference sequence). The CDR3 is made up of 14 amino acids. Here the CDR3 reads CASSYSTGNQPQHF. The CDR3 DNA is TGTGCCAGCAGTTACTCAACGGGTAATCAGCCCCAGCATTTT.

This rearrangement joins TRBV25-1 to TRBJ2-1; D uncertain. Germline loops: CDR1 MGHDK, CDR2 SYGVNS. Trimming took 6 bases from V and 0 from J, leaving 9 bases between them. The CDR3 sequence is 14 residues long. The CDR3 reads CASSKPFSYNEQFF. CDR3 sequence (DNA): TGTGCCAGCAGCAAACCTTTCTCCTACAATGAGCAGTTCTTC. Supplemented by reference TRBV25-1 and TRBJ2-1, the full variable domain reads EADIYQTPRYLVIGTGKKITLECSQTMGHDKMYWYQQDPGMELHLIHYSYGVNSTEKGDLSSESTVSRIRTEHFPLTLESARPSHTSQYLCASSKPFSYNEQFFGPGTRLTVL.

The chain joins TRBV25-1 to TRBJ2-7, with 10 bases aligning to TRBD2. Germline CDR1 reads MGHDK; CDR2 reads SYGVNS. The V and J ends lost 11 bases and 1 base, in that order; junction bases with no gene match: 11. This CDR3 contains 15 residues. The CDR3 nucleotides read TGTGCCCCTGAAGGAGTAGCGGGAGGTTCCTACGAGCAGTACTTC. Amino acid sequence: CAPEGVAGGSYEQYF.

This clone was recorded only once. The chain uses TRBV5-8 and TRBJ1-5, with TRBD1 matching over 8 bases. CDR1 SGHTS and CDR2 YDEGEE come from the germline V gene. The CDR3 sequence is 14 residues long. Trimming took 4 bases from V and 7 from J; bases not matched to a gene: 7. The CDR3 spells CASSVGQGGQPQHF. The CDR3 nucleotides are TGTGCCAGCAGCGTAGGACAGGGTGGGCAGCCCCAGCATTTT.

This sequence joins TRBV6-1 and TRBJ1-6; no firm D call. The CDR3 loop spans 13 amino acids. V was cut by 1 base and J by 10 bases, with 8 bases left in between. Germline CDR1 reads MNHNS; CDR2 reads SASEGT. CDR3 coding DNA: TGTGCCAGCAGTGAAGGGGCTGGCTCACCCCTCCACTTT. Its protein product is CASSEGAGSPLHF.

The V and J genes are TRBV6-5 and TRBJ1-1; no clear D. V was pared by 7 bases and J by 6 bases, with 18 bases between. Germline assignment: CDR1 MNHEY and CDR2 SVGAGI. The CDR3 loop spans 14 amino acids. The CDR3 region is CASTATSSISEAFF. The CDR3 bases are TGTGCCAGCACCGCGACATCAAGTATTTCTGAAGCTTTCTTT.

This clone is deemed large (0.1 to 1%). The gene calls are TRBV19 and TRBJ1-2; D unclear. The CDR3 runs to 12 residues. Germline CDR1 is LNHDA and CDR2 is SQIVND (reference sequence). The V end was cut by 5 bases, the J end by 4 bases, with 8 bases between. This CDR3 is CASSQSSYGYTF. DNA for the CDR3: TGTGCCAGTAGTCAGTCTAGCTATGGCTACACCTTC.

This rearrangement joins TRBV6-1 to TRBJ1-5; D unclear. V was clipped by 4 bases and J by 0 bases, with 1 base between them. Germline V gene sequence: CDR1 MNHNS, CDR2 SASEGT. The CDR3 consists of 12 residues. The chain's CDR3 is CASSGSNQPQHF. CDR3 DNA sequence: TGTGCCAGCAGTGGTAGCAATCAGCCCCAGCATTTT.

This rearrangement joins TRBV6-1 to TRBJ2-4; D not certain. This CDR3 has 15 amino acids. Trimming took off 4 bases at V and 0 bases at J, with 10 bases between the two ends. Germline CDR1 reads MNHNS; CDR2 reads SASEGT. The CDR3: CASSVNQLAKNIQYF. The DNA for the CDR3 is TGTGCCAGCAGTGTTAACCAGTTAGCCAAAAACATTCAGTACTTC.